The sequence of this T cell receptor (beta chain) was determined in a study of spatial heterogeneity in lung cancer (dated by TCRdb to the late 2010s). For the wider study: More beta-chain than alpha-chain transcripts were consistently detected, likely reflecting higher beta-chain transcript abundance. In tumor regions, TCR transcript counts showed a strong correlation with a T cell transcriptional module score derived from matched bulk RNA-seq. In the raw uncorrected reads, each unique combination of TCR and UMI appeared on average more than ten times. The study quantitatively compared TCR alpha and beta repertoires across multiple tumor regions, matched nontumor lung and blood in non-small cell lung cancer. TCR repertoire features were related to nonsynonymous mutation counts determined by whole-exome sequencing of tumor tissue. At surgery, both alpha and beta chains were TCR-sequenced in around 240 tumor regions, about 64 matched nontumor lung samples and 56 PBMC samples.

The CDR3 numbers 14 residues from cysteine through phenylalanine. Here the CDR3 DNA is all that survives: 42 bases in frame from base 1. The germline V gene yields SGHTA for CDR1 and FQGNSA for CDR2. The junction carries 9 bases between V and J, which are trimmed by 3 bases and 2 bases respectively. Broad study findings and their caveats: Confirming at a functional level the hypothesis that regional TCRs recognize regional mutations was considered to require additional single-cell paired TCR alpha and beta sequencing. TCR-seq was estimated to cover only approximately 6.3% of tumor T cells for alpha chains and approximately 13% for beta chains. The count of ubiquitous expanded TCRs correlated with the count of ubiquitous nonsynonymous mutations, and the count of regional expanded TCRs correlated with the count of regional nonsynonymous mutations. The tumor nonsynonymous mutation count correlated with the number of expanded intratumoral alpha and beta TCRs.

Of note for this clonotype: The specificity of this receptor is unknown. Base quality data are lacking; no much larger clone is found one base away.

Read against the paper, the sample's time point label means: sample taken at primary tumor resection. Samples were obtained from 70 to 85 patients with early-stage, untreated non-small cell lung cancer from the lung TRACERx cohort. Whole RNA extracted from tumor and nontumor lung tissue, or from cryopreserved PBMC samples, was used for TCR sequencing without cell sorting. Only patients with enough RNA available from two or more tumor regions were chosen for TCR sequencing. Tumor and adjacent nontumor lung specimens were reviewed by a lung pathologist before selection. Libraries were built with 5' RACE. The sample was run on a NextSeq 500. To allow correction of PCR and sequencing errors, the TCR library protocol tagged every TCR cDNA molecule with a unique molecular identifier. In the paper's pipeline: Decombinator tools were used for TCR identification, UMI-based error correction and CDR3 extraction. TCRs above a frequency of 2 per 1,000, corresponding to the top 1% of the tumor frequency distribution, were defined as expanded. Expanded tumor TCRs statistically deemed absent (corrected P<0.05) from at least one tumor region were classed as regional, and all other expanded tumor TCRs were classed as ubiquitous. Renyi diversity was calculated using the R vegan package after each repertoire was subsampled 100 times to 5,000 TCRs. CDR3 similarity networks were constructed using string-kernel similarity of amino acid triplets, with links drawn between CDR3s whose pairwise similarity was above 0.82. Using fastp at Q25 and MiXCR, TCRdb reprocessed the public reads and kept productive beta chains. Rows with one shared CDR3 protein collapse into an entry with the most common genes and DNA. The V and J calls and clone size come from TCRdb's table, not from the authors' own analysis. The table for this sample lists 18,000 or so distinct CDR3 sequences; more than 5.5% of them were counted only once. The ten largest clones take up more than 3% of the sample.

The chain is encoded by TRBV7-2 joined to TRBJ2-3; TRBD2 could be the D gene, as 6 bases match. This specimen was lung tumor tissue, taken at surgery. The sequence was obtained from a female donor with early-stage non-small cell lung cancer. CDR3 region: CASSLGGFTDTQYF. Here is the DNA: TGTGCCAGCAGCTTGGGGGGATTCACAGATACGCAGTATTTT.